Listed here is a single T cell receptor (beta chain). The antigen remains unidentified. TCRdb's copy holds only in-frame clones and misses some; the assay was immunoSEQ multiplex PCR. The sample shows about 70,000 clones, about four fifths of them seen only once. This sample was taken from a study of T cell clones after liver transplantation. Looking at the study overall: In this trial, immunosuppression withdrawal was attempted within 2 years of liver transplant. Findings of the study overall: These preliminary findings come from unstandardized post-transplant sampling times. Donor-reactive sequences fell more than third party-reactive ones, suggesting partial deletion.

Trimming pared 0 bases from V and 0 bases from J, leaving 16 bases between. The CDR3 has 18 amino acids. Germline values: CDR1 SGDLS, CDR2 YYNGEE. This receptor was taken from a human patient who received a liver transplant. Some T cells may have come from the graft donor. The V call is TRBV9, the J call TRBJ2-1; D gene unclear. Specimen: CD4+ T cells from blood, collected 12 months after liver transplant. The CDR3 DNA sequence: TGTGCCAGCAGCGTAGCTCTAGAGTTGGGCGGCTCCTACAATGAGCAGTTCTTC. The encoded protein is CASSVALELGGSYNEQFF.